This T cell receptor (beta chain) was identified during a study of shared clonotypes between healthy human individuals. Study results and caveats: All-four-donor shared clonotypes had higher generation probabilities than non-shared clonotypes did. Although depth was large, rarefaction showed that sequencing of the sorted subsets was incomplete.

Remarks on this clone: Its antigen is unknown.

V was clipped by 5 bases and J by 3 bases, with 29 bases between them. Germline V gene data show CDR1 as KGHSH and CDR2 as LQKENI. The CDR3 has 19 residues. Sequenced by immunoSEQ multiplex PCR; TCRdb stores in-frame clones only, minus some. The repertoire holds approximately 1.5 million clones, with 98% as singletons. The source material was naive CD4+ T cells sorted from blood. Sample subset: CD45RA+ positively selected. This chain joins TRBV18 and TRBJ2-7; maybe TRBD1 (9 bases). The TCR sequence derives from a man aged 25 to 40 in good health. CDR3 amino acids: CASSKGPGQGGSGNYEQYF. The CDR3 nucleotides read TGTGCCAGCTCAAAGGGACCGGGACAGGGCGGTAGCGGGAACTACGAGCAGTACTTC.